Each of the 5 T cell receptor beta chains below was sequenced from the same sample in a study of T cells in Graves' hyperthyroidism and ophthalmopathy. Amplification yielded TCR beta CDR3 regions, with RNA transcripts as the source. In the first-round RT-PCR of the TCR CDR3, the HTBI primer set was used. TCRdb called the multiplex PCR reads again in MiXCR, with one record for every CDR3 protein. The sample carries about 570,000 distinct CDR3 sequences, more than 45% recorded once. Sequencing was done on a sample of peripheral blood or thyroid tissue (not recorded which). Receptors were obtained from an adult woman with Graves' disease, either hyperthyroidism or ophthalmopathy (not recorded which).

This clonotype was picked up one time. CDR3 sequence: CASSTGTDSIPRNTEAFF. CDR3 DNA sequence: TGTGCCAGTAGTACGGGGACAGATTCGATTCCCAGGAACACTGAAGCTTTCTTT. This chain connects TRBV19 to TRBJ1-1, with TRBD1 matching 7 bases. The CDR3 length is 18 residues. Germline V gives CDR1 LNHDA, CDR2 SQIVND (reference sequence). Germline trimming cut 4 bases from V and 1 base from J; bases unmatched to any gene: 15. Looking up the rest from reference TRBV19 and TRBJ1-1 gives the full variable domain: DGGITQSPKYLFRKEGQNVTLSCEQNLNHDAMYWYRQDPGQGLRLIYYSQIVNDFQKGDIAEGYSVSREKKESFPLTVTSAQKNPTAFYLCASSTGTDSIPRNTEAFFGQGTRLTVV.

The V call is TRBV12-3 or TRBV12-4, the J call TRBJ1-2; TRBD1 might be the D (5 bases). Deletions cut 3 bases from V and 6 bases from J, with 8 bases between. This CDR3 spans 12 amino acids. The DNA of the CDR3 is TGTGCCAGCAGTTTTGAGGACAATGGCTACACCTTC. Protein sequence: CASSFEDNGYTF.

The chain joins TRBV20-1 to TRBJ2-7, with D unresolved. This CDR3 is 13 amino acids long. The V end lost 3 bases, the J end lost 7 bases, and 16 bases lay between the germline ends. The germline V gene encodes CDR1 DFQATT and CDR2 SNEGSKA (reference sequence). The CDR3 region is CSASLVVYNEQYF. CDR3 coding DNA: TGCAGTGCTAGCCTCGTAGTATACAATGAGCAGTACTTC.

This sequence joins TRBV2 and TRBJ2-7; 9 nucleotides line up with TRBD1. With V trimmed by 4 bases and J by 4 bases, 5 bases remained unmatched. This CDR3 comprises 14 residues. Germline-derived CDR1 and CDR2 are SNHLY and FYNNEI. CDR3 DNA: TGTGCCAGCAGTGCGGGGACAGGGCGTTACGAGCAGTACTTC. Its translation is CASSAGTGRYEQYF.

This clonotype was seen a few times. The chain combines TRBV7-9 with TRBJ2-3, with TRBD2 as a possible D gene (6 bases). Trimming took 2 bases from V and 1 from J, leaving 16 bases between them. From germline, CDR1 is SEHNR and CDR2 FQNEAQ (reference sequence). This CDR3 comprises 17 residues. In nucleotides, the CDR3 is TGTGCCAGCAGCTTAAAGCGGCTAGCGATCGGCACAGATACGCAGTATTTT. It is translated as CASSLKRLAIGTDTQYF.